The 11 T cell receptor beta chains given below trace back to one sample, sequenced in a study of radiotherapy plus CTLA-4 blockade in lung cancer. Clones were sequenced by immunoSEQ multiplex PCR, and TCRdb holds only the in-frame ones, with some missing. The sample gives fewer than 95,000 clones, about four fifths of which show up once; roughly 0.84% is in the top ten. Sequenced here: peripheral blood, sampled from a patient treated with radiotherapy plus ipilimumab. The receptors were gathered from a human donor with non-small cell lung cancer who had stable disease on radiotherapy plus ipilimumab.

This clone was counted a few times. The chain employs TRBV7-2 and TRBJ1-3, with TRBD1 as a possible D gene (5 bases). V was clipped by 1 base and J by 1 base, with 11 bases between them. CDR1 is SGHTA, CDR2 FQGNSA, per germline. This CDR3 is 16 amino acids long. In DNA form, the CDR3 reads TGTGCCAGCAGCTTAGAGAGGAGACAGTCTGGAAACACCATATATTTT. Translated: CASSLERRQSGNTIYF.

The CDR3 spells CASSQRRDRVTGELFF. CDR3 in DNA: TGTGCCAGCAGCCAACGGCGGGACAGGGTAACCGGGGAGCTGTTTTTT. The chain couples TRBV4-2 to TRBJ2-2; TRBD1 aligns across 9 bases. Germline values: CDR1 LGHNA, CDR2 YNFKEQ. With V trimmed by 2 bases and J by 5 bases, 6 bases remained unmatched. This CDR3 region has 16 residues.

This chain joins TRBV5-5 and TRBJ1-5; D gene ambiguous. V was pared by 0 bases and J by 0 bases, with 10 bases between. Germline V gene sequence: CDR1 SGHKS, CDR2 YYEKEE (reference sequence). This CDR3 contains 16 residues. CDR3 sequence: CASSLVPRISNQPQHF. The CDR3 coding sequence is TGTGCCAGCAGCTTGGTGCCCCGCATTAGCAATCAGCCCCAGCATTTT.

This chain links TRBV10-2 with TRBJ1-5; 7 bases fit TRBD1. After removal of 3 bases from V and 8 bases from J, the junction contained 13 bases not matched to a gene. The CDR3 is 16 amino acids. Looked up from germline, CDR1 is WSHSY and CDR2 is SAAADI. CDR3 residues: CASSDKYRDSKEPQHF. As DNA, the CDR3 is TGCGCCAGCAGTGATAAATACAGGGACAGTAAGGAGCCCCAGCATTTT.

This clone was seen more than once but under ten times. The chain combines TRBV5-5 with TRBJ2-7, with a tentative D call TRBD1 (5 bases). The CDR3 spans 13 residues. The V end lost 1 base, the J end lost 2 bases, and 7 bases lay between the germline ends. CDR1 is SGHKS, CDR2 YYEKEE, per germline (reference sequence). CDR3 amino acids: CASSLQGAYEQYF. The DNA for the CDR3 is TGTGCCAGCAGCTTGCAAGGGGCCTACGAGCAGTACTTC.

The chain couples TRBV25-1 to TRBJ2-3, with a tentative D call TRBD1 (5 bases). The ends were cut back, 3 bases at V and 1 base at J, with 14 bases in the middle. The germline CDR1 and CDR2 sequences are MGHDK and SYGVNS. The CDR3 consists of 16 residues. Written as DNA, the CDR3 is TGTGCCAGCAGTGAGTGGGGCGGCAGGGGCACAGATACGCAGTATTTT. Its protein is CASSEWGGRGTDTQYF.

V gene TRBV6-5 combines with J gene TRBJ2-5, with D perhaps matching TRBD1 (6 bases). The CDR3 has 16 amino acids. Per the germline V gene, CDR1 is MNHEY and CDR2 is SVGAGI. V dropped 0 bases and J dropped 5 bases, with 16 bases sitting between them. CDR3 DNA: TGTGCCAGCAGTTACTCAGGGGACACTATCTGGGAGACCCAGTACTTC. It encodes CASSYSGDTIWETQYF.

This chain links TRBV10-1 with TRBJ1-1, with TRBD1 as a possible D gene (5 bases). With 0 bases removed from V and 4 bases from J, the gap between germline ends came to 6 bases. CDR3 length: 13 amino acids. CDR1 WNHNN and CDR2 SYGVQD come from the germline V gene (reference sequence). In nucleotides, the CDR3 is TGCGCCAGCAGTGAGTCTGGGGGCACTGAAGCTTTCTTT. Translation gives CASSESGGTEAFF.

The CDR3 DNA follows: TGTGCCTGGAGTGTGCAGGACCCCTATGGCTACACCTTC. Translation: CAWSVQDPYGYTF. This rearrangement joins TRBV30 to TRBJ1-2; no clear D. V lost 0 bases and J lost 4, with 9 bases in between. CDR3 length: 13 amino acids. Germline V gene lookup returns CDR1 GTSNPN and CDR2 SVGIG (reference sequence). The full variable domain, with the rest looked up from reference TRBV30 and TRBJ1-2, is SQTIHQWPATLVQPVGSPLSLECTVEGTSNPNLYWYRQAAGRGLQLLFYSVGIGQISSEVPQNLSASRPQDRQFILSSKKLLLSDSGFYLCAWSVQDPYGYTFGSGTRLTVV.

This sequence joins TRBV7-8 and TRBJ2-7; tentatively, D is TRBD1 (6 bases). The CDR3 spans 13 residues. V lost 7 bases and J 5 bases, leaving 15 bases between the germline ends. The germline gives CDR1 SGHVS, CDR2 FQNEAQ. CDR3 in DNA: TGTGCCAGCACCCCGACAGGATCCAACGAGCAGTACTTC. Its protein product is CASTPTGSNEQYF.

This chain joins TRBV6-1 and TRBJ1-5, with D hard to call. The CDR3 sequence is 15 residues long. V shed 0 bases and J shed 5 bases, with 11 bases lying between them. Germline-derived CDR1 and CDR2 are MNHNS and SASEGT. DNA of the CDR3: TGTGCCAGCAGTGAAGCCGGAGGGCCCCATCAGCCCCAGCATTTT. Translated, it gives CASSEAGGPHQPQHF.